The T cell receptor beta chain described here comes from a study of Graves' ophthalmopathy and Graves' hyperthyroidism. Transcripts of RNA were the source for amplifying TCR beta CDR3 regions. HTBI primers were employed in first-round RT-PCR, then a second-round multiplex PCR followed. TCRdb ran MiXCR on the multiplex PCR reads and lists one entry per CDR3 protein. The sample carries roughly 230,000 distinct CDR3 sequences, 20% to 25% recorded once. There are a few counts of this clonotype. The V end was cut by 8 bases, the J end by 4 bases, with 24 bases between. The CDR3 has 16 amino acids. Sample: peripheral blood. The chain couples TRBV12-3 or TRBV12-4 to TRBJ2-7, with TRBD2 as a possible D gene (6 bases). This clonotype originated in a woman aged 50 to 65 with Graves' ophthalmopathy. In DNA, the CDR3 is TGTGCCAGCCAATTGGGGGGAATAGCCGCACTATACGAGCAGTACTTC. Amino acid sequence: CASQLGGIAALYEQYF.